Below, one T cell receptor (beta chain) is given with its context. No antigen is known for it. Clones were read by immunoSEQ multiplex PCR, and TCRdb kept only the in-frame ones, dropping some. There are 100,000 to 120,000 clones in the sample; just over 90% occur only once, and about 0.51% lies in the top ten. The CDR3 is 13 amino acids. The germline V gene has CDR1 MNHEY and CDR2 SVGAGI. The ends were cut back, 3 bases at V and 8 bases at J, with 13 bases in the middle. The data originate from a study of graft-versus-host responses after intestinal transplantation. The overall study: Tacrolimus and steroids were given for around three years to all recipients after anti-thymocyte globulin induction.

Study results and limitations: Recipient marrow contained GvH clones, some of which appeared first in ileum or blood.

The chain combines TRBV6-5 with TRBJ1-2, with D unresolved. Sequences were derived from unstimulated CD8+ T cells sorted from spleen or lymph node cells, sampled before intestinal transplant. The clonotype was recovered from a human donor who received an intestinal transplant. CDR3 residues: CASSYSSLGGYTF. In DNA form, the CDR3 reads TGTGCCAGCAGTTATTCGTCACTGGGAGGCTACACCTTC.